These 16 T cell receptor beta chains originate from one sample sequenced in a study of blood T cell repertoires in COVID-19. Here immunoSEQ multiplex PCR was the method, and the copy in TCRdb shows in-frame clones only, minus some. The table includes approximately 140,000 clones, more than 80% detected once. What was sequenced was peripheral blood. Source of these receptors: a human donor in a cohort sampled during active COVID-19.

V usage is TRBV27 and J usage is TRBJ1-2, with D possibly TRBD1 on 5 matching bases. Germline V gives CDR1 MNHEY, CDR2 SMNVEV (reference sequence). Trimming took off 4 bases at V and 1 base at J, with 16 bases between the two ends. The CDR3 contains 16 residues. DNA of the CDR3: TGTGCCAGCAGTTCCAACGCAGGGAGGAGTAACTATGGCTACACCTTC. This translates into CASSSNAGRSNYGYTF.

The chain's CDR3 is CASSPRRQLGTQYF. The CDR3 bases are TGTGCCAGCAGCCCCCGAAGACAGCTGGGGACCCAGTACTTC. The chain recombines TRBV3-1 (or the pseudogene TRBV3-2) with TRBJ2-5; the D gene is possibly TRBD1 (5 bases). The V end lost 4 bases, the J end lost 7 bases, and 16 bases lay between the germline ends. Germline assignment: CDR1 LGHDT and CDR2 YNNKEL (reference sequence). CDR3 length: 14 residues.

V is TRBV14 and J is TRBJ2-1; D may be TRBD1 (6 bases). The CDR3 is 13 amino acids. Per the germline V gene, CDR1 is SGHDN and CDR2 is FVKESK. Trimming removed 1 base from V and 6 bases from J, with 7 bases in between. DNA of the CDR3: TGTGCCAGCAGCCAAGTCAGGGGCAATGAGCAGTTCTTC. This translates into CASSQVRGNEQFF.

This clone is classed as medium-sized. The CDR3 loop is CATSRDLGSHSGANVLTF. The CDR3 nucleotides are TGTGCCACCAGCAGAGACCTCGGGTCCCACTCTGGGGCCAACGTCCTGACTTTC. The chain joins TRBV15 to TRBJ2-6; D unresolved. CDR3 length: 18 amino acids. In germline, CDR1 is LNHNV, CDR2 YYDKDF (reference sequence). V lost 0 bases and J 0 bases, leaving 12 bases between the germline ends.

This sequence joins TRBV12-3 or TRBV12-4 and TRBJ2-7; maybe TRBD2 (7 bases). V shed 6 bases and J shed 6 bases, with 12 bases lying between them. This CDR3 spans 12 amino acids. The CDR3 protein is CASSPGGPEQYF. For the CDR3, the DNA is TGTGCCAGCAGCCCCGGGGGGCCCGAGCAGTACTTC.

The V call is TRBV2, the J call TRBJ1-2, with TRBD1 as a possible D gene (5 bases). Germline CDR1 and CDR2: SNHLY and FYNNEI. CDR3 length: 12 amino acids. Trimming pared 4 bases from V and 4 bases from J, leaving 7 bases between. Written as DNA, the CDR3 is TGTGCCAGCAGTGGGACAACCTATGGCTACACCTTC. It translates to CASSGTTYGYTF. Filled out from reference TRBV2 and TRBJ1-2, the complete variable domain reads EPEVTQTPSHQVTQMGQEVILRCVPISNHLYFYWYRQILGQKVEFLVSFYNNEISEKSEIFDDQFSVERPDGSNFTLKIRSTKLEDSAMYFCASSGTTYGYTFGSGTRLTVV.

The chain joins TRBV7-6 to TRBJ2-3; D gene unclear. The CDR3 contains 13 residues. CDR1 SGHVS and CDR2 FNYEAQ come from the germline V gene. Between the trimmed V and J ends, which lost 8 bases and 5 bases, there was a span of 14 bases. Here the CDR3 DNA reads TGTGCCAGCGGTCCGGCCGCGGTAGATACGCAGTATTTT. Encoded protein: CASGPAAVDTQYF.

V and J are TRBV2 and TRBJ1-1; weak D call: TRBD1 (5 bases). This CDR3 has 13 amino acids. V was cut by 5 bases and J by 1 base, with 8 bases left in between. Germline values: CDR1 SNHLY, CDR2 FYNNEI. The CDR3 nucleotides read TGTGCCAGCAGTCAGGACAAGAACACTGAAGCTTTCTTT. It encodes CASSQDKNTEAFF.

The chain recombines TRBV11-1 with TRBJ1-1; D possibly corresponds to TRBD1 (6 bases). The CDR3 has 15 amino acids. CDR1 is SGHAT and CDR2 is FQDESV in the germline V gene (reference sequence). Trimming cost V 4 bases and J 2 bases, with 14 bases left between them. The CDR3 loop reads CASSWTVGANTEAFF. The CDR3 DNA is TGTGCCAGCAGCTGGACAGTAGGGGCCAACACTGAAGCTTTCTTT. The complete variable domain, with remaining parts taken from reference TRBV11-1 and TRBJ1-1, reads EAEVAQSPRYKITEKSQAVAFWCDPISGHATLYWYRQILGQGPELLVQFQDESVVDDSQLPKDRFSAERLKGVDSTLKIQPAELGDSAMYLCASSWTVGANTEAFFGQGTRLTVV.

The chain uses TRBV9 and TRBJ1-4; D unclear. Germline CDR1 reads SGDLS; CDR2 reads YYNGEE. This CDR3 region has 15 residues. Trimming shortened V by 0 bases and J by 3 bases, and 9 bases separated the two germline ends. The CDR3 protein is CASSVGTSPNEKLFF. CDR3 nucleotides: TGTGCCAGCAGCGTAGGTACATCCCCTAATGAAAAACTGTTTTTT.

The rearrangement joins TRBV10-3 to TRBJ2-3; TRBD2 is a possible D gene (6 bases). Trimming pared 4 bases from V and 5 bases from J, leaving 7 bases between. This CDR3 has 12 amino acids. Germline CDR1 is ENHRY and CDR2 is SYGVKD. The CDR3 nucleotides are TGTGCCATCAGTGGGCGGGGAGATACGCAGTATTTT. Protein sequence: CAISGRGDTQYF.

The rearrangement links TRBV30 to TRBJ1-2; D is ambiguous. Germline V CDR1 and CDR2: GTSNPN, SVGIG (reference sequence). The CDR3 is 13 amino acids. The ends were cut back, 0 bases at V and 3 bases at J, with 8 bases in the middle. The CDR3 reads CAWSVGRDYGYTF. CDR3 nucleotides: TGTGCCTGGAGTGTCGGGAGGGACTATGGCTACACCTTC.

The chain has TRBV30 and TRBJ1-5; no definite D call. V dropped 3 bases and J dropped 5 bases, with 11 bases sitting between them. The CDR3 length is 13 residues. Germline V gives CDR1 GTSNPN, CDR2 SVGIG (reference sequence). Here the CDR3 reads CAWSRSRDQPQHF. The CDR3 DNA reads as TGTGCCTGGAGCCGTTCACGAGATCAGCCCCAGCATTTT. The whole variable domain, remainder taken from reference TRBV30 and TRBJ1-5, is SQTIHQWPATLVQPVGSPLSLECTVEGTSNPNLYWYRQAAGRGLQLLFYSVGIGQISSEVPQNLSASRPQDRQFILSSKKLLLSDSGFYLCAWSRSRDQPQHFGDGTRLSIL.

The genes are TRBV6-2 or TRBV6-3 and TRBJ1-2, with 8 bases identical to TRBD1. Germline V gene data show CDR1 as MNHEY and CDR2 as SVGEGT. J was trimmed by 6 bases and V by 6 bases; bases with no gene match: 9. The CDR3 loop spans 14 amino acids. The CDR3 region has the DNA TGTGCCAGCAGCATGGACAGGGCGAGTAATGGCTACACCTTC. This translates into CASSMDRASNGYTF.

The chain employs TRBV6-2 or TRBV6-3 and TRBJ1-2, with D perhaps matching TRBD1 (5 bases). V shed 6 bases and J shed 4 bases, with 15 bases lying between them. The CDR3 runs to 14 residues. Germline V gene sequence: CDR1 MNHEY, CDR2 SVGEGT. In DNA, the CDR3 is TGTGCCAGCAGCCGCCACGACAGCCTCTATGGCTACACCTTC. Its protein product is CASSRHDSLYGYTF.

This sequence joins TRBV19 and TRBJ2-5; maybe TRBD1 (5 bases). The CDR3 length is 13 residues. V lost 3 bases to trimming and J lost 3 bases, with 8 bases between them. Germline V gene lookup returns CDR1 LNHDA and CDR2 SQIVND (reference sequence). In DNA, the CDR3 is TGTGCCAGTAGTATTGGCAGGGAAGAGACCCAGTACTTC. It is translated as CASSIGREETQYF.